The rows below give T cell receptor beta chains drawn from one sample of a study of cytomegalovirus exposure and HLA in healthy donors. Only in-frame clones appear in the TCRdb table, and some are missing; sequencing was by immunoSEQ multiplex PCR. Of 150,000 to 200,000 clones listed, about 63% are singletons. Sequencing was carried out using PBMCs. These receptors came from a woman aged 40 to 55 in good health and CMV-seropositive. Each CDR3 is given without its conserved first and last residue. The order of the fields is J gene, D gene, V gene, CDR3 protein. A D gene is named only where the DNA matches it firmly.

>TRBJ2-3|.|TRBV6-5
ASRGSGTDTQY
>TRBJ2-7|TRBD2|TRBV5-1
ASSSGSSGPPTGEQY
>TRBJ1-3|.|TRBV9
ASAREGVTGNTIY
>TRBJ2-3|.|TRBV14
ASSQGPDRRRTDTQY
>TRBJ1-3|TRBD1|TRBV7-2
ASNPGTGGMNTIY
>TRBJ1-2|.|TRBV4-2
ASSREGRNGYT
>TRBJ2-7|.|TRBV7-7
ASSDPEKGLHEQY
>TRBJ1-2|TRBD1|TRBV29-1
SALQGAIYGYT
>TRBJ2-3|TRBD2|TRBV28
ASSTGTRGDTQY
>TRBJ1-2|.|TRBV2
ASSEGSRQLYGYT
>TRBJ1-4|.|TRBV5-3
ARSLAGKLF
>TRBJ2-3|TRBD2|TRBV9
ASSGRTSGSYQDTQY
>TRBJ1-2|.|TRBV7-2
ASSLAVLGQSYGYT
>TRBJ2-7|TRBD1|TRBV7-9
ASSSRDRSPSYEQY
>TRBJ1-5|.|TRBV19
ASSIQGYSNRPQH
>TRBJ1-1|.|TRBV2
ASSERSGTKNPEAF
>TRBJ2-1|TRBD2|TRBV19
ASRLAGAVNNEQF
>TRBJ2-1|TRBD2|TRBV11-3
ASSSEAGGYNEQF
>TRBJ1-1|.|TRBV9
ASSGGQPNTEAF
>TRBJ2-5|.|TRBV7-2
ASSLGDYGGTQY
>TRBJ2-5|.|TRBV5-1
ASSFGEETQY
>TRBJ2-7|TRBD2|TRBV9
ASSETGTSGSYEQY
>TRBJ1-3|.|TRBV19
ASGSTGAGNTIY
>TRBJ1-1|TRBD1|TRBV5-1
ASSPGQGASNTEAF
>TRBJ2-3|.|TRBV7-9
ASSLGSGGTDTQY
>TRBJ1-2|.|TRBV9
ASSVVTDYGYT
>TRBJ2-1|.|TRBV6-5
ASSEDSPRDEQF
>TRBJ2-3|.|TRBV9
ASSSGGTYTDTQY
>TRBJ2-7|.|TRBV4-3
ASSPRGGAYEQY
>TRBJ1-2|.|TRBV5-6
ASSLANPGVYGYT
>TRBJ2-5|TRBD2|TRBV5-3
ARSRTSGGETQY
>TRBJ2-5|.|TRBV5-1
ASSFSRETQY
>TRBJ2-5|.|TRBV19
ASSSTAVGTQY
>TRBJ2-7|.|TRBV7-9
ASSLDGVAERYEQY
>TRBJ1-6|.|TRBV6-5
ASRAVNNSPLH
>TRBJ2-7|TRBD1|TRBV27
ASSPAGTGSYVQY
>TRBJ1-4|TRBD1|TRBV7-9
ASSHPDRGGGGREKLF
>TRBJ1-2|.|TRBV9
ASSPGSEYRPNYGYT
>TRBJ2-1|.|TRBV7-2
ASSQQGNEQF
>TRBJ1-1|.|TRBV12-5
ASGEPPGSVNTEAF
>TRBJ1-6|.|TRBV4-2
ASSRQVDNSPLH
>TRBJ2-2|.|TRBV9
ASSVVVGANTGELF
>TRBJ2-3|.|TRBV7-2
ASSWDSGSTDTQY
>TRBJ1-6|TRBD1|TRBV18
ASSPGQLNSPLH
>TRBJ1-2|TRBD1|TRBV9
ASSASGQHYGYT